This is a list of T cell receptor beta chains from one sample in a study of T cells in Graves' hyperthyroidism and ophthalmopathy. A single record per CDR3 protein comes from TCRdb applying MiXCR to the multiplex PCR reads. The table has about 640,000 distinct CDR3 sequences, about 20% seen once. The sample consisted of blood. All receptors derive from a man aged 25-40 years with Graves' ophthalmopathy. Both conserved end residues are part of each CDR3. D genes are given only for firm matches. For some rows the clone size is stated as once, few or many, or as a class when expanded; others skip it.

v_gene	d_gene	j_gene	abundance	CDR3aa	CDR3nt
TRBV27	TRBD2	TRBJ2-1	few	CASSQTSGISSYNEQFF	TGTGCCAGCAGTCAGACTAGCGGGATTAGCTCCTACAATGAGCAGTTCTTC
TRBV6-2/TRBV6-3	NA	TRBJ1-2	many	CASSYQTDHGYTF	TGTGCCAGCAGTTACCAGACAGACCATGGCTACACCTTC
TRBV2	NA	TRBJ1-1	few	CASRLIGSSGAEAFF	TGTGCCAGCAGATTGATTGGGTCTTCTGGCGCTGAAGCTTTCTTT
TRBV25-1	NA	TRBJ1-1	NA	CASSESGNGETFF	TGTGCCAGCAGTGAATCGGGGAATGGGGAAACTTTCTTT
TRBV19	NA	TRBJ2-1	few	CASSSWTGNEQFF	TGTGCCAGTAGTAGTTGGACGGGGAATGAGCAGTTCTTC
TRBV19	NA	TRBJ1-2	NA	CASRRNYGYTF	TGTGCCAGCAGACGGAACTATGGCTACACCTTC
TRBV6-2/TRBV6-3	NA	TRBJ2-7	NA	CASSSRDGSYEQYF	TGTGCCAGCAGTTCACGGGACGGCTCCTACGAGCAGTACTTC
TRBV2	TRBD2	TRBJ2-7	many	CASSEAQGTRKYEQYF	TGTGCCAGCAGTGAAGCGCAGGGGACTAGGAAGTACGAGCAGTACTTC
TRBV28	TRBD2	TRBJ2-1	NA	CASSLTGGGKKQFF	TGTGCCAGCAGTTTAACGGGAGGGGGGAAGAAGCAGTTCTTC
TRBV28	TRBD1	TRBJ1-1	many	CASSRFPGQGGAFNGAFF	TGTGCCAGCAGCCGTTTTCCGGGACAGGGGGGGGCCTTTAACGGAGCTTTCTTT
TRBV13	TRBD1	TRBJ2-7	many	CASSSQGQNPYEQYF	TGTGCCAGCAGCTCCCAGGGACAGAATCCCTACGAGCAGTACTTC
TRBV30	NA	TRBJ1-1	few	CAWKGGQMNTEAFF	TGTGCCTGGAAGGGGGGCCAGATGAACACTGAAGCTTTCTTT
TRBV24-1	NA	TRBJ2-1	few	CATSDSGDLDYNEQFF	TGTGCCACCAGTGATTCCGGAGATTTAGATTACAATGAGCAGTTCTTC
TRBV29-1	NA	TRBJ2-7	NA	CSVESHSGSYEQYF	TGCAGCGTTGAATCCCACTCGGGCTCCTACGAGCAGTACTTC
TRBV18	NA	TRBJ2-2	many	CASSFDAGELFF	TGTGCCAGCTCCTTCGACGCCGGGGAGCTGTTTTTT
TRBV18	NA	TRBJ2-7	NA	CASSTEGFYEQYF	TGTGCCAGCTCTACGGAGGGGTTCTACGAGCAGTACTTC
TRBV5-6	NA	TRBJ2-1	NA	CASSFRVAGPAGNEQFF	TGTGCCAGCTCCTTTAGGGTTGCGGGACCGGCCGGAAATGAGCAGTTCTTC
TRBV6-2/TRBV6-3	NA	TRBJ2-5	once	CASSAYRVETQYF	TGTGCCAGCAGTGCCTACAGGGTGGAGACCCAGTACTTC
TRBV28	NA	TRBJ2-1	many	CASSLVQDNEQFF	TGTGCCAGCAGTTTGGTACAGGACAATGAGCAGTTCTTC
TRBV28	NA	TRBJ1-1	many	CASSLSRGYTEAFF	TGTGCCAGCAGTTTATCGAGGGGGTACACTGAAGCTTTCTTT
TRBV10-2	TRBD1	TRBJ2-7	NA	CASRDRQFYEQYF	TGCGCCAGCCGGGACAGACAATTCTACGAGCAGTACTTC
TRBV28	TRBD1	TRBJ2-5	many	CASRWDRGYETQYF	TGTGCCAGCAGGTGGGACAGGGGTTATGAGACCCAGTACTTC
TRBV20-1	TRBD2	TRBJ2-3	NA	CSASPPGASGRESTDTQYF	TGCAGTGCTAGCCCTCCCGGAGCTAGCGGGAGGGAGAGCACAGATACGCAGTATTTT
TRBV30	NA	TRBJ2-5	NA	CAWSWVHQETQYF	TGTGCCTGGAGTTGGGTTCACCAAGAGACCCAGTACTTC
TRBV2	TRBD1	TRBJ2-6	few	CASRGQGSGANVLTF	TGTGCCAGCAGGGGACAGGGCTCTGGGGCCAACGTCCTGACTTTC
TRBV10-2	NA	TRBJ1-1	NA	CASKTDMNTEAFF	TGCGCCAGCAAGACAGATATGAACACTGAAGCTTTCTTT
TRBV3-1	TRBD1	TRBJ1-2	NA	CASSQEGRDRAFYGYTF	TGTGCCAGCAGCCAAGAGGGGAGGGACAGGGCCTTCTATGGCTACACCTTC
TRBV7-9	NA	TRBJ2-2	NA	CASSPRDSLAGELFF	TGTGCCAGCAGCCCCCGGGACTCCCTCGCCGGGGAGCTGTTTTTT